This T cell receptor beta chain was identified during a study of T cells in Graves' hyperthyroidism and ophthalmopathy. Researchers amplified the TCR beta CDR3 regions from RNA transcripts. Using the HTBI primer set, a first-round RT-PCR was run on the TCR CDR3. TCRdb reprocessed the multiplex PCR reads with MiXCR, giving one entry per CDR3 protein. The table records about 720,000 distinct CDR3 sequences, around 15% of them present only once. Graves' hyperthyroidism without ophthalmopathy progression within 18 months was termed stable. Diagnostic assessment was based on clinical symptoms, serum thyroxine and TRAb, thyroid ultrasound and orbital computed tomography. This clonotype was seen at least ten times. Sequencing was carried out using blood. The receptor's source is a man younger than 30 with Graves' hyperthyroidism.

CDR3: CSVDGVRSGLDQETQYF. DNA of the CDR3: TGCAGCGTTGACGGAGTAAGGTCCGGCTTGGACCAAGAGACCCAGTACTTC. The chain uses TRBV29-1 and TRBJ2-5; D is unclear. The CDR3 spans 17 residues. Trimming left V 3 bases short and J 0 bases short, with 20 bases between. Germline lookup yields CDR1 SQVTM and CDR2 ANQGSEA.